The 5 T cell receptor beta chains below were found in one sample sequenced in a study of cytomegalovirus exposure and HLA in healthy donors. Researchers ran the PCR with 60 Vbeta and 13 Jbeta primers. Using immunoSEQ multiplex PCR, the repertoire was profiled, and TCRdb retains in-frame clones only, with some absent. The table records roughly 150,000 clones, about two thirds of them present only once. The sample comprised PBMCs. These receptor sequences come from a man in his thirties or forties in good health and CMV-seropositive.

This chain uses TRBV30 with TRBJ2-7; 9 bases line up with TRBD1. This CDR3 has 13 residues. V trimming: 6 bases; J trimming: 0 bases; junction bases outside the gene matches: 3. The V gene's germline CDR1 is GTSNPN and CDR2 SVGIG (reference sequence). The CDR3 DNA reads as TGTGCCTGCATGACAGGGGGCTCCTACGAGCAGTACTTC. Its protein product is CACMTGGSYEQYF.

The chain employs TRBV6-5 and TRBJ1-1; D is perhaps TRBD1 (5 bases). This CDR3 contains 14 residues. Germline loops: CDR1 MNHEY, CDR2 SVGAGI. V was cut by 5 bases and J by 6 bases, with 16 bases left in between. CDR3 sequence (DNA): TGTGCCAGCAGTGAACCGGGGGGACTGCCTGAAGCTTTCTTT. Translating it yields CASSEPGGLPEAFF.

The V and J genes are TRBV27 and TRBJ2-5, with D possibly matching TRBD1 (5 bases). Trimming left V 6 bases short and J 3 bases short, with 17 bases between. Looked up from germline, CDR1 is MNHEY and CDR2 is SMNVEV (reference sequence). This CDR3 region has 15 residues. The CDR3 loop reads CASSDRGGVEETQYF. The DNA of the CDR3 is TGTGCCAGCAGCGATAGGGGTGGGGTGGAAGAGACCCAGTACTTC.

The J gene is TRBJ1-2, the V gene TRBV7-3; D may be TRBD1 (6 bases). V was shortened by 2 bases and J by 8 bases, with 9 bases between the two germline ends. This CDR3 contains 12 residues. Germline CDR1 and CDR2: SGHTA and FQGTGA. CDR3 in DNA: TGTGCCAGCAGCTTATCAGGGGTCGGCTACACCTTC. Its protein product is CASSLSGVGYTF.

This sequence joins TRBV27 and TRBJ2-5, with a possible D match to TRBD2 (5 bases). This CDR3 has 11 residues. With 6 bases removed from V and 3 bases from J, the gap between germline ends came to 5 bases. Germline V gives CDR1 MNHEY, CDR2 SMNVEV (reference sequence). The DNA for the CDR3 is TGTGCCAGCAGGGGAGAAGAGACCCAGTACTTC. Protein product: CASRGEETQYF.